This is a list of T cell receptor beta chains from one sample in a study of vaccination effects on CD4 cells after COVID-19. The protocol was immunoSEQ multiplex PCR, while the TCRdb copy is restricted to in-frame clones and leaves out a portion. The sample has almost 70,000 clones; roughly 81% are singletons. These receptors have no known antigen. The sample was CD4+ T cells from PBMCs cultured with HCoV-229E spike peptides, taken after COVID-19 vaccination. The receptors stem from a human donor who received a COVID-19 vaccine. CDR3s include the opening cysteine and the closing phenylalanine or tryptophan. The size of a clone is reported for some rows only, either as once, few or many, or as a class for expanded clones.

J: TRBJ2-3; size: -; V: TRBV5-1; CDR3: CASSLSDLPYEDTQYF
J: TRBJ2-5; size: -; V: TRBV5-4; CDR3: CASSLIEAAQETQYF
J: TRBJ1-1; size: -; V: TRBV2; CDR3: CASNQGSSFMNTEAFF
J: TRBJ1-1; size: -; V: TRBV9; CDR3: CASSPSLTNTEAFF
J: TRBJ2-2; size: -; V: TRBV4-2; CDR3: CASSQEWTAINTGELFF
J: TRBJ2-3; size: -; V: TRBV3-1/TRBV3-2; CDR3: CASSQGLAGGSTDTQYF
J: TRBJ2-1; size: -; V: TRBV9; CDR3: CASNPGGPSNEQFF
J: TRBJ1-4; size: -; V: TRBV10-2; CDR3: CASSAVRRDEKLFF
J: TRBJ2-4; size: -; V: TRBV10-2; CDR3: CASSAPGAIQYF
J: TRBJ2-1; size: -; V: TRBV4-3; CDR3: CASSQDKGTGTFF
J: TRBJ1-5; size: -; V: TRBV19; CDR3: CASSLRTGGSNQPQHF
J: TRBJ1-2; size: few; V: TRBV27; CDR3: CASKKDSDYGYTF
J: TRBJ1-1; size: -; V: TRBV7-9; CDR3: CASSLTGANTEAFF
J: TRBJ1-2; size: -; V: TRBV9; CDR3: CASSVDVGGSNYGYTF
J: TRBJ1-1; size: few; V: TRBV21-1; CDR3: CAKQGNTEAFF